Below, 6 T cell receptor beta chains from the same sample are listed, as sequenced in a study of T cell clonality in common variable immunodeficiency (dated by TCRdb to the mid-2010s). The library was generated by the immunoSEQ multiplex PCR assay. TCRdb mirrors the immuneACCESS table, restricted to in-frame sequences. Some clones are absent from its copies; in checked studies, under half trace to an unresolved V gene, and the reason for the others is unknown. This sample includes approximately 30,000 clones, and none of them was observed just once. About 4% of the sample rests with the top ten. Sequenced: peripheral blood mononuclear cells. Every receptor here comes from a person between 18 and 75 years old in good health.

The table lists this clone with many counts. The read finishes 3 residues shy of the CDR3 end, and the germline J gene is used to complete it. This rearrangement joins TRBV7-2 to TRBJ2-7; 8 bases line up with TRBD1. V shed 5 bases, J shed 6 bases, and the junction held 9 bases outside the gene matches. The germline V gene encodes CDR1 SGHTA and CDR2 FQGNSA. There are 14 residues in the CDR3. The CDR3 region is CASSPWTGRVEQYF. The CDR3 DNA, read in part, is TGTGCCAGCAGCCCGTGGACAGGGCGCGTCGAG.

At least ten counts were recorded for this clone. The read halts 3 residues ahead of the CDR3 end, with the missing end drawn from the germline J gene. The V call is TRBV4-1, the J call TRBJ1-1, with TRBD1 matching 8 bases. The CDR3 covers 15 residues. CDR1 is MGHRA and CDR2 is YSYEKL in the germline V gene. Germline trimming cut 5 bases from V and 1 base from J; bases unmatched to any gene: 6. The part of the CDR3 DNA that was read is TGCGCCAGCAGCGAATCGCAGGGGGCGAACACTGAA. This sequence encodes CASSESQGANTE. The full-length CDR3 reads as CASSESQGANTEAFF.

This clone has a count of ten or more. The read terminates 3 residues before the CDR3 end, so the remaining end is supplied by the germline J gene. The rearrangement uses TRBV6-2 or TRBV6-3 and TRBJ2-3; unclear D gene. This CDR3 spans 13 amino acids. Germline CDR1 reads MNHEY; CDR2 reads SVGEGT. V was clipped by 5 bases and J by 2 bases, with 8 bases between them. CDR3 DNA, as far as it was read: TGTGCCAGCAGTCTTATAGACACAGATACG. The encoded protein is CASSLIDTDT. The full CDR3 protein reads CASSLIDTDTQYF.

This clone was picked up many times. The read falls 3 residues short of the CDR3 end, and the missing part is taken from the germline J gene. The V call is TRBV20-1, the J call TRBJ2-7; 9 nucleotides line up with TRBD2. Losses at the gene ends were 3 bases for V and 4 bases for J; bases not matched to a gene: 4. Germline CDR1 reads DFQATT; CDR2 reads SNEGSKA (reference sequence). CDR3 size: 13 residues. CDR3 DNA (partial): TGCAGTGCTAGCCCTAGCGGGATTTACGAG. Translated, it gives CSASPSGIYE. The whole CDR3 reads CSASPSGIYEQYF.

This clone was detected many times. The CDR3 loop is CASSFPTGTNYGYTF. The sequenced part of the CDR3 DNA is TGTGCCAGCAGCTTTCCGACAGGCACTAACTATGGC. The chain uses TRBV5-6 and TRBJ1-2; TRBD1 might be the D (6 bases). The observed sequence ends 3 residues before the CDR3 terminus, with the missing tail filled in from the germline J gene. Trimming took off 2 bases at V and 0 bases at J, with 11 bases between the two ends. CDR3 size: 15 residues. Germline lookup yields CDR1 SGHDT and CDR2 YYEEEE.

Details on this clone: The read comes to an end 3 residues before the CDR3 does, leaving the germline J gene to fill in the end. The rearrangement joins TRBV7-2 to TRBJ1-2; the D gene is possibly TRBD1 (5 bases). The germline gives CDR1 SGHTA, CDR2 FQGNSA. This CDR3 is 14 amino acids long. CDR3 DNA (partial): TGTGCCAGCAGCACCCGGGGGGGTTCCTACGAC. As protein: CASSTRGGSYD. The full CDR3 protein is CASSTRGGSYDYTF.